The 25 T cell receptor beta chains given below trace back to one sample, sequenced in a study of blood T cell repertoires in COVID-19. Profiling relied on immunoSEQ multiplex PCR, and the TCRdb table lists in-frame clones only, not all of them. The sample has over 200,000 clones; 65% to 85% are singletons. The sequenced sample consisted of peripheral blood. The receptors shown here come from a woman of 80 years or more with acute or convalescent COVID-19.

This clone was counted a single time. The chain combines TRBV5-1 with TRBJ1-5, with TRBD1 as a possible D gene (5 bases). CDR3 length: 15 amino acids. Trimming pared 4 bases from V and 1 base from J, leaving 12 bases between. Germline CDR1 reads SGHRS; CDR2 reads YFSETQ. The chain's CDR3 is CASSPDSLSNQPQHF. The CDR3 DNA reads as TGCGCCAGCAGCCCCGACAGTTTAAGCAATCAGCCCCAGCATTTT.

This rearrangement joins TRBV6-5 to TRBJ1-2; a weak D match, TRBD1 (5 bases). CDR1 is MNHEY and CDR2 is SVGAGI in the germline V gene. This CDR3 is built from 14 residues. V was trimmed by 4 bases and J by 0 bases, leaving 9 bases between them. In nucleotides, the CDR3 is TGTGCCAGCAGTTCAGGCAGGGCTAACTATGGCTACACCTTC. It specifies CASSSGRANYGYTF.

The chain combines TRBV18 with TRBJ1-6; the match to TRBD1 covers 8 bases. J was trimmed by 12 bases and V by 0 bases; bases with no gene match: 4. Per the germline V gene, CDR1 is KGHSH and CDR2 is LQKENI. The CDR3 extends over 14 amino acids. CDR3 DNA: TGTGCCAGCTCACCACCGACAGGGGAAGTACCCCTCCACTTT. This gives the protein CASSPPTGEVPLHF.

The chain carries TRBV5-1 and TRBJ1-3; D is possibly TRBD1 (5 bases). Germline-derived CDR1 and CDR2 are SGHRS and YFSETQ. Trimming removed 3 bases at V and 0 bases at J, with 13 bases between. The CDR3 length is 16 residues. The DNA for the CDR3 is TGCGCCAGCAGCTCCCCTACAGGAACCTCTGGAAACACCATATATTTT. Translating gives CASSSPTGTSGNTIYF.

The V call is TRBV30, the J call TRBJ1-3; D is uncertain. The ends were cut back, 3 bases at V and 4 bases at J, with 7 bases in the middle. The CDR3 sequence is 12 residues long. Per germline, CDR1 GTSNPN and CDR2 SVGIG (reference sequence). CDR3 nucleotide sequence: TGTGCCTGGAGGACAAACGGAAACACCATATATTTT. Its protein is CAWRTNGNTIYF.

The rearrangement joins TRBV6-6 to TRBJ1-5; the match to TRBD1 covers 10 bases. Germline CDR1 is MNHNY and CDR2 is SVGAGI (reference sequence). J gave up 5 bases and V 6 bases, and 7 bases lay outside the gene matches. The CDR3 totals 15 residues. The CDR3 DNA reads as TGTGCCAGCAGCAGCCGGGACAGGGGTGATCAGCCCCAGCATTTT. Amino acids: CASSSRDRGDQPQHF.

This chain uses TRBV3-1 (or the pseudogene TRBV3-2) with TRBJ1-5; 8 nucleotides align to TRBD1. The V and J ends lost 0 bases and 7 bases, in that order; junction bases with no gene match: 8. The germline CDR1 and CDR2 sequences are LGHDT and YNNKEL (reference sequence). CDR3 length equals 16 residues. CDR3 sequence reads: CASSQDPQGAMQPQHF. Here the CDR3 DNA reads TGTGCCAGCAGCCAAGATCCCCAGGGGGCCATGCAGCCCCAGCATTTT.

This chain links TRBV30 with TRBJ1-1, with D possibly matching TRBD1 (6 bases). The CDR3 has 11 residues. V gave up 0 bases and J gave up 11 bases, with 10 bases separating them. CDR1 is GTSNPN, CDR2 SVGIG, per germline (reference sequence). CDR3 in amino acids: CAWSVGQGAFF. CDR3 sequence (DNA): TGTGCCTGGAGTGTAGGGCAGGGGGCTTTCTTT.

The V and J genes are TRBV6-4 and TRBJ2-3, with a weak D call TRBD2 (6 bases). Germline values: CDR1 MRHNA, CDR2 SNTAGT. The ends were cut back, 5 bases at V and 6 bases at J, with 12 bases in the middle. The CDR3 extends over 13 amino acids. Here the CDR3 reads CASSRLGADTQYF. DNA of the CDR3: TGTGCCAGCAGTCGACTAGGGGCTGATACGCAGTATTTT.

The chain links TRBV6-6 to TRBJ2-1, with 13 nucleotides matching TRBD2. This CDR3 is built from 19 residues. J gave up 0 bases and V 5 bases, and 10 bases lay outside the gene matches. Per the germline V gene, CDR1 is MNHNY and CDR2 is SVGAGI (reference sequence). CDR3: CASSPIGLAGVLSYNEQFF. In DNA form, the CDR3 reads TGTGCCAGCAGTCCGATCGGACTAGCGGGAGTCCTCTCCTACAATGAGCAGTTCTTC.

The gene calls are TRBV10-3 and TRBJ2-1, with D uncertain. The CDR3 length is 11 residues. The germline V gene has CDR1 ENHRY and CDR2 SYGVKD. The V and J ends lost 6 bases and 5 bases respectively, with 5 bases between them. This CDR3 is CAIRLNNEQFF. The CDR3 nucleotides are TGTGCCATCAGACTTAACAATGAGCAGTTCTTC.

The chain carries TRBV19 and TRBJ2-1; possibly TRBD2 for D (6 bases). This CDR3 region has 17 residues. V shed 1 base and J shed 9 bases, with 22 bases lying between them. Looked up from germline, CDR1 is LNHDA and CDR2 is SQIVND (reference sequence). This chain's CDR3 is CASSIVVYGTPWGEQFF. The CDR3 DNA follows: TGTGCCAGTAGTATAGTAGTGTATGGGACTCCCTGGGGTGAGCAGTTCTTC.

On this clone itself: Other nucleotide sequences in the sample specify the same CDR3. The V gene is TRBV6-1, the J gene TRBJ1-5; D gene ambiguous. Germline-derived CDR1 and CDR2 are MNHNS and SASEGT. The V end lost 3 bases, the J end lost 3 bases, and 6 bases lay between the germline ends. The CDR3 is 13 amino acids. Written as DNA, the CDR3 is TGTGCCAGCAGTGAGAGACTCAATCAGCCCCAGCATTTT. Amino acids: CASSERLNQPQHF.

This chain links TRBV9 with TRBJ2-3; possible D gene TRBD2, 6 bases. The CDR3 contains 16 residues. V gave up 3 bases and J gave up 1 base, with 15 bases separating them. Germline CDR1 SGDLS, CDR2 YYNGEE. The CDR3 bases are TGTGCCAGCAGCGGGGACTTCCCACAACGCACAGATACGCAGTATTTT. The encoded protein is CASSGDFPQRTDTQYF.

The gene calls are TRBV7-8 and TRBJ2-7, with TRBD1 matching over 8 bases. Germline V lookup: CDR1 SGHVS, CDR2 FQNEAQ. This CDR3 is built from 17 residues. Trimming at V came to 4 bases and at J to 3 bases, leaving 14 bases not matched to a gene. DNA of the CDR3: TGTGCCAGCAGCTCATCTCCCCCAGGGGGCTGGAGCTACGAGCAGTACTTC. Protein product: CASSSSPPGGWSYEQYF.

The table lists this clone with a few counts. The chain uses TRBV2 and TRBJ2-5, with 7 bases aligning to TRBD2. The junction had 4 bases not matched to a gene; V was cut back by 8 bases and J by 4 bases. CDR3 length: 12 residues. Germline V gene data show CDR1 as SNHLY and CDR2 as FYNNEI. The CDR3 bases are TGTGCCAGCGGGAGGGCGGGAGAGACCCAGTACTTC. It is translated as CASGRAGETQYF.

To note about this clone: Sequence at one end of the junction differs from germline and may be a read error. This chain links TRBV11-2 with TRBJ2-1, with 9 bases matching TRBD1. The CDR3 runs 15 residues. Per the germline V gene, CDR1 is SGHAT and CDR2 is FQNNGV. CDR3 sequence reads: CASSLDRGKYNEQFF. CDR3 DNA: TGTGCCAGCAGCCTAGACAGGGGGAAGTACAATGAGCAGTTCTTC.

This clone was observed a handful of times. The V and J genes are TRBV5-1 and TRBJ1-4, with 7 bases aligning to TRBD1. This CDR3 region has 13 residues. V was pared by 7 bases and J by 6 bases, with 6 bases of the junction left unmatched. Germline CDR1 is SGHRS and CDR2 is YFSETQ. The DNA for the CDR3 is TGCGCCAGCTCTGACAGGGAGGATGAAAAACTGTTTTTT. Protein product: CASSDREDEKLFF.

The V call is TRBV18, the J call TRBJ2-7; 9 positions agree with TRBD2. The ends lost 6 bases at V and 3 bases at J; junction bases unmatched: 9. The length of the CDR3 is 15 residues. Germline CDR1 KGHSH, CDR2 LQKENI. The CDR3 DNA is TGTGCCAGCTCCCAGGGGCGGGGGGGCTTCTACGAGCAGTACTTC. Translation: CASSQGRGGFYEQYF.

For this clone: One junction end does not reproduce the germline sequence, and a read error may be involved. This chain links TRBV19 with TRBJ1-2, with TRBD1 identical over 9 bases. The CDR3 length is 14 residues. The germline gives CDR1 LNHDA, CDR2 SQIVND (reference sequence). The DNA of the CDR3 is TGTGCAAGTACTTCTTTGGACAGGGGTTATGGCTACACCTTC. Its protein is CASTSLDRGYGYTF.

V usage is TRBV28 and J usage is TRBJ1-2, with 7 nucleotides matching TRBD1. CDR1 and CDR2 (germline): MDHEN, SYDVKM. CDR3 length: 13 residues. V shed 4 bases, J shed 7 bases, and the junction held 6 bases outside the gene matches. Here the CDR3 DNA reads TGTGCCAGCAGTTCACCGACAGGGTCTGGCTACACCTTC. It yields the protein CASSSPTGSGYTF.

Concerning this clone itself: Different DNA sequences within this sample yield the same CDR3. The chain uses TRBV3-1 (or the pseudogene TRBV3-2) and TRBJ2-7; 7 bases align to TRBD1. V lost 1 base and J lost 0; bases outside the gene matches: 3. Germline V gene lookup returns CDR1 LGHDT and CDR2 YNNKEL (reference sequence). This CDR3 has 15 amino acids. The CDR3 DNA reads TGTGCCAGCAGCCAAGCCGGGACAGCCTCCTACGAGCAGTACTTC. Its protein is CASSQAGTASYEQYF.

The chain carries TRBV5-4 and TRBJ2-4; TRBD2 might be the D (7 bases). The CDR3 has 16 residues. Trimming stripped 1 base from V and 4 bases from J, with 15 bases between. Germline V gene data show CDR1 as SGHNT and CDR2 as YYREEE (reference sequence). This CDR3 is CASSLPGGRDKNIQYF. DNA for the CDR3: TGTGCCAGCAGCTTGCCGGGGGGCAGGGATAAAAACATTCAGTACTTC.

The chain uses TRBV3-1 (or the pseudogene TRBV3-2) and TRBJ1-6; D is possibly TRBD1 (5 bases). Trimming stripped 3 bases from V and 11 bases from J, with 14 bases between. Germline V CDR1 and CDR2: LGHDT, YNNKEL (reference sequence). This CDR3 region has 14 residues. CDR3 sequence: CASSHQSGGAPLHF. As DNA, the CDR3 is TGTGCCAGCAGCCACCAAAGTGGGGGGGCACCCCTCCACTTT.

The rearrangement uses TRBV18 and TRBJ2-3; no clear D gene. V was trimmed by 1 base and J by 5 bases, leaving 10 bases between them. CDR3 length: 14 amino acids. Germline assignment: CDR1 KGHSH and CDR2 LQKENI. The chain's CDR3 is CASSPRVVLDTQYF. In DNA, the CDR3 is TGTGCCAGCTCACCACGAGTGGTGCTAGATACGCAGTATTTT.